This T cell receptor (beta chain) derives from a study of graft-versus-host responses after intestinal transplantation. Profiled with immunoSEQ multiplex PCR; TCRdb holds only in-frame clones, not every one. Of roughly 75,000 clones detected, 90% to 95% appear once; the ten largest clones hold over 0.08%. This clone was observed a few times. What it binds is unknown. V dropped 6 bases and J dropped 5 bases, with 16 bases sitting between them. The CDR3 is made up of 14 amino acids. Germline-derived CDR1 and CDR2 are MNHEY and SVGAGI. The chain joins TRBV6-5 to TRBJ1-1, with a possible D match to TRBD1 (6 bases). The TCR originated in a human donor who received an intestinal transplant. The material was unstimulated CD4+ T cells sorted from spleen or lymph node cells, obtained before intestinal transplant. The CDR3 region is CASRQTGIWTEAFF. The CDR3 coding sequence is TGTGCCAGCAGGCAAACAGGGATTTGGACTGAAGCTTTCTTT.